The T cell receptor beta chain described here comes from a study of radiotherapy plus CTLA-4 blockade in lung cancer. Germline V lookup: CDR1 LGHNA, CDR2 YNFKEQ. V lost 0 bases to trimming and J lost 3 bases, with 11 bases between them. The CDR3 consists of 15 residues. TCRdb keeps only in-frame clones here, not all; method: immunoSEQ multiplex PCR. The sample holds around 65,000 clones, roughly 77% seen once. The input for sequencing was peripheral blood, taken from a patient treated with radiotherapy plus ipilimumab. The TCR sequence derives from a human donor with non-small cell lung cancer who had a complete response to radiotherapy plus ipilimumab. The chain recombines TRBV4-2 with TRBJ1-1; D might be TRBD1 (5 bases). The CDR3: CASSQEGGEHTEAFF. The CDR3 DNA is TGTGCCAGCAGCCAAGAAGGAGGGGAGCACACTGAAGCTTTCTTT.